Below, 2 T cell receptor beta chains from the same sample are listed, as sequenced in a study of PD-1 blockade in mismatch repair-deficient tumors. Profiled with immunoSEQ multiplex PCR; TCRdb holds only in-frame clones, not every one. This sample yields 30,000 to 45,000 clones, of which roughly 84% are seen a single time; about 1% belongs to the top ten. The source was PBMCs, collected approximately 9 months after starting pembrolizumab. The receptor source for this set is an adult with mismatch repair-deficient cancer.

This clone was picked up a small number of times. The chain uses TRBV28 and TRBJ1-5; 7 bases line up with TRBD1. Trimming cost V 5 bases and J 6 bases; bases outside gene matches: 1. Per the germline V gene, CDR1 is MDHEN and CDR2 is SYDVKM. This CDR3 has 12 amino acids. The DNA for the CDR3 is TGTGCCAGCAGTCAGGGGGTTCAGCCCCAGCATTTT. As protein: CASSQGVQPQHF.

This chain uses TRBV7-3 with TRBJ1-2, with 7 bases that match TRBD1. Germline V gene lookup returns CDR1 SGHTA and CDR2 FQGTGA. The CDR3 is 15 residues long. Unmatched junction bases numbered 10, after V lost 2 bases and J lost 7 bases. The chain's CDR3 is CASSLGKGGFAGYTF. In DNA form, the CDR3 reads TGTGCCAGCAGCTTAGGAAAAGGGGGCTTCGCTGGCTACACCTTC. Looking up the rest from reference TRBV7-3 and TRBJ1-2 gives the full variable domain: GAGVSQTPSNKVTEKGKYVELRCDPISGHTALYWYRQSLGQGPEFLIYFQGTGAADDSGLPNDRFFAVRPEGSVSTLKIQRTERGDSAVYLCASSLGKGGFAGYTFGSGTRLTVV.